This T cell receptor (beta chain) originates from a study of T cell repertoires in cytomegalovirus infection. CDR1 SGHVS and CDR2 FQNEAQ come from the germline V gene. The ends lost 1 base at V and 8 bases at J; junction bases unmatched: 2. This CDR3 spans 12 amino acids. This clonotype was found a few times. TCRdb called the reads again in MiXCR, with one record for every CDR3 protein. Here the sample spans 150,000 to 200,000 distinct CDR3 sequences, about 17% being singletons. This chain uses TRBV7-8 with TRBJ2-7; 7 positions agree with TRBD1. The source of this sequence is a human donor in good health (CMV status not recorded). Some clones in this sample may be carry-over from other donors' samples. Sequencing input: CD8+ T cells from PBMCs. CDR3: CASSLVGGKQYF. DNA of the CDR3: TGTGCCAGCAGCTTAGTAGGGGGCAAGCAGTACTTC.